What follows are 16 T cell receptor beta chains derived from one specimen sequenced in a study of T cells in narcolepsy. This table comes from immunoSEQ multiplex PCR, and its TCRdb copy is limited to in-frame clones, with some not included. The sample lists over 30,000 clones; about 85% were seen once. Sequenced sample: CD45RA- memory CD4+ T cells from PBMCs. The receptors originated from a human donor with narcolepsy.

The rearrangement joins TRBV6-5 to TRBJ1-2; TRBD1 matches at 9 bases. Germline V gene data show CDR1 as MNHEY and CDR2 as SVGAGI. The trim removed 10 bases at V and 8 bases at J, leaving 5 bases unmatched. This CDR3 region has 11 residues. CDR3 sequence: CATRQGGGYTF. The DNA of the CDR3 is TGTGCCACCAGACAGGGGGGCGGCTACACCTTC.

This chain links TRBV6-6 with TRBJ2-7, with 8 nucleotides matching TRBD1. The J segment lost 0 bases and the V segment lost 4 bases, leaving 8 bases of the junction unmatched. Germline lookup yields CDR1 MNHNY and CDR2 SVGAGI (reference sequence). The CDR3 loop spans 16 amino acids. CDR3 sequence (DNA): TGTGCCAGCAGTTCAACGACAGGGGACAACTCCTACGAGCAGTACTTC. This encodes CASSSTTGDNSYEQYF.

The gene calls are TRBV7-2 and TRBJ1-5; tentative D call: TRBD1 (5 bases). From germline, CDR1 is SGHTA and CDR2 FQGNSA. Trimming removed 0 bases from V and 6 bases from J, with 9 bases in between. CDR3 length: 14 residues. DNA for the CDR3: TGTGCCAGCAGCTTAGCGGGGGGAGCTCAGCCCCAGCATTTT. Translated: CASSLAGGAQPQHF.

The rearrangement joins TRBV2 to TRBJ2-7, with D tentatively TRBD1 (6 bases). The V gene lost 7 bases and the J gene lost 3 bases, with 19 bases spanning the gap. Germline V gene lookup returns CDR1 SNHLY and CDR2 FYNNEI. CDR3 length equals 15 residues. CDR3 bases: TGTGCCAGCATTGGGGCCGGACAGAGGAACTACGAGCAGTACTTC. It yields the protein CASIGAGQRNYEQYF. The full variable domain, in which reference TRBV2 and TRBJ2-7 provide the parts outside the CDR3, is EPEVTQTPSHQVTQMGQEVILRCVPISNHLYFYWYRQILGQKVEFLVSFYNNEISEKSEIFDDQFSVERPDGSNFTLKIRSTKLEDSAMYFCASIGAGQRNYEQYFGPGTRLTVT.

This clone was observed once. This chain links TRBV30 with TRBJ2-3, with TRBD2 matching over 8 bases. This CDR3 has 14 residues. Germline CDR1 GTSNPN, CDR2 SVGIG (reference sequence). Germline trimming cut 4 bases from V and 0 bases from J; bases unmatched to any gene: 3. The CDR3 loop is CAWMRGASTDTQYF. The CDR3 nucleotides read TGTGCCTGGATGCGGGGGGCTAGCACAGATACGCAGTATTTT.

The V call is TRBV5-1, the J call TRBJ2-1; D remains ambiguous. Per the germline V gene, CDR1 is SGHRS and CDR2 is YFSETQ. CDR3 length equals 15 residues. The V end was cut by 0 bases, the J end by 1 base, with 8 bases between. CDR3 nucleotides: TGCGCCAGCAGCTTGGATGGAGTGTCCTACAATGAGCAGTTCTTC. Protein product: CASSLDGVSYNEQFF. Full variable domain (remainder filled in from reference TRBV5-1 and TRBJ2-1): KAGVTQTPRYLIKTRGQQVTLSCSPISGHRSVSWYQQTPGQGLQFLFEYFSETQRNKGNFPGRFSGRQFSNSRSEMNVSTLELGDSALYLCASSLDGVSYNEQFFGPGTRLTVL.

This chain connects TRBV11-2 to TRBJ1-2; D unresolved. The CDR3 runs 13 residues. Trimming stripped 3 bases from V and 4 bases from J, with 9 bases between. Germline lookup yields CDR1 SGHAT and CDR2 FQNNGV. CDR3 in DNA: TGTGCCAGCAGCTTGTCCCAGATCTATGGCTACACCTTC. It is translated as CASSLSQIYGYTF.

The CDR3 DNA reads TGTGCCAGCAGCTTGGGGACAGCCAAAGAGACCCAGTACTTC. Its translation is CASSLGTAKETQYF. The J gene is TRBJ2-5, the V gene TRBV5-4, with a weak D call TRBD1 (6 bases). Germline CDR1 and CDR2: SGHNT and YYREEE (reference sequence). The CDR3 has 14 amino acids. Trimming stripped 0 bases from V and 3 bases from J, with 9 bases between.

Only a few counts were recorded for this clone. This rearrangement joins TRBV28 to TRBJ2-7, with 7 bases aligning to TRBD1. This CDR3 has 15 residues. The germline CDR1 and CDR2 sequences are MDHEN and SYDVKM. V trimming: 5 bases; J trimming: 0 bases; junction bases outside the gene matches: 7. CDR3 protein: CASSTGATLSYEQYF. In DNA, the CDR3 is TGTGCCAGCAGTACAGGGGCGACCCTCTCCTACGAGCAGTACTTC.

This clone was observed a few times. J is TRBJ2-7 and V is TRBV2; 8 bases are a match to TRBD1. V shed 6 bases and J 2 bases; nucleotides not matched to a gene: 3. Germline-derived CDR1 and CDR2 are SNHLY and FYNNEI. This CDR3 spans 13 amino acids. The CDR3 reads CASRTTGAYEQYF. DNA of the CDR3: TGTGCCAGCAGGACGACAGGGGCCTACGAGCAGTACTTC.

V and J are TRBV6-5 and TRBJ1-3; 7 nucleotides match TRBD1. The germline V gene has CDR1 MNHEY and CDR2 SVGAGI. V shed 6 bases, J shed 3 bases, and the junction held 8 bases outside the gene matches. This CDR3 has 15 residues. CDR3 nucleotide sequence: TGTGCCAGCAGGTCCAGGGGGGGGAATGGAAACACCATATATTTT. Protein sequence: CASRSRGGNGNTIYF.

The V call is TRBV18, the J call TRBJ1-5, with 8 positions matching TRBD1. The CDR3 sequence is 16 residues long. V lost 2 bases and J lost 4; bases outside the gene matches: 7. Germline-derived CDR1 and CDR2 are KGHSH and LQKENI. CDR3 region: CASSPGAGGVNQPQHF. The CDR3 nucleotides are TGTGCCAGCTCACCAGGGGCAGGGGGCGTGAATCAGCCCCAGCATTTT.

In its sample, this clone was seen a few times. The CDR3 loop reads CASSIDRAYEQYF. The CDR3 region has the DNA TGCGCCAGCAGCATTGACAGGGCCTACGAGCAGTACTTC. V gene TRBV5-1 combines with J gene TRBJ2-7; 7 nucleotides agree with TRBD1. The germline gives CDR1 SGHRS, CDR2 YFSETQ. The ends lost 4 bases at V and 2 bases at J; junction bases unmatched: 3. The CDR3 extends over 13 amino acids.

This sequence joins TRBV28 and TRBJ1-5; D gene ambiguous. The ends were cut back, 6 bases at V and 6 bases at J, with 9 bases in the middle. The germline CDR1 and CDR2 sequences are MDHEN and SYDVKM. The length of the CDR3 is 12 residues. The CDR3 nucleotides are TGTGCCAGCAGATTCCGGGGTCAGCCCCAGCATTTT. Protein product: CASRFRGQPQHF.

V is TRBV6-1 and J is TRBJ2-7; tentatively, D is TRBD1 (6 bases). The V gene's germline CDR1 is MNHNS and CDR2 SASEGT. CDR3 length: 13 residues. Trimming stripped 4 bases from V and 2 bases from J, with 9 bases between. CDR3 nucleotides: TGTGCCAGCAGTGGTGGACAGACCTACGAGCAGTACTTC. Its protein is CASSGGQTYEQYF.

The chain links TRBV5-4 to TRBJ1-2, with D perhaps matching TRBD1 (6 bases). Germline V gives CDR1 SGHNT, CDR2 YYREEE (reference sequence). The CDR3 has 15 residues. Trimming took off 1 base at V and 2 bases at J, with 12 bases between the two ends. As DNA, the CDR3 is TGTGCCAGCAGCTTGCCCAGGGGTGACAACTATGGCTACACCTTC. Residues: CASSLPRGDNYGYTF.